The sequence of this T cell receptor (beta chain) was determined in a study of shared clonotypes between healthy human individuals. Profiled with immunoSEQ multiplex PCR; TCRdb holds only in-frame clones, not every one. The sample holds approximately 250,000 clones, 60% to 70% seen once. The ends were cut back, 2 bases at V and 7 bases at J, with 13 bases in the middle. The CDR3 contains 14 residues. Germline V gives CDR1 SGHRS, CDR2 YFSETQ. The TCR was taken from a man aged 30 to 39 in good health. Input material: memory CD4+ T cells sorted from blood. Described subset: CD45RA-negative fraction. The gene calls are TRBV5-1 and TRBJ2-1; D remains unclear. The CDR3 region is CASSLLLSENEQFF. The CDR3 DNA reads TGCGCCAGCAGCTTACTCCTTTCAGAGAATGAGCAGTTCTTC. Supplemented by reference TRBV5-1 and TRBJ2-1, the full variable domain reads KAGVTQTPRYLIKTRGQQVTLSCSPISGHRSVSWYQQTPGQGLQFLFEYFSETQRNKGNFPGRFSGRQFSNSRSEMNVSTLELGDSALYLCASSLLLSENEQFFGPGTRLTVL.